Listed here are 3 T cell receptor beta chains from one sample, sequenced in a study of identifying expanded T cells in peripheral blood. This table comes from immunoSEQ multiplex PCR, and its TCRdb copy is limited to in-frame clones, with some not included. The sample includes roughly 100,000 clones, roughly 87% of them seen just once. The sequencing input was blood. Receptor source: a person aged 18 to 75 in good health.

V gene TRBV18 combines with J gene TRBJ2-7, with D unclear. CDR1 KGHSH and CDR2 LQKENI come from the germline V gene. This CDR3 contains 14 residues. Trimming took off 2 bases at V and 1 base at J, with 9 bases between the two ends. CDR3 protein: CASSPVDTSYEQYF. The CDR3 DNA is TGTGCCAGCTCACCAGTCGACACTTCCTACGAGCAGTACTTC.

The J gene is TRBJ2-1, the V gene TRBV27; D could derive from TRBD1 or TRBD2 (5 bases each). This CDR3 region has 16 residues. V dropped 5 bases and J dropped 5 bases, with 19 bases sitting between them. Germline-derived CDR1 and CDR2 are MNHEY and SMNVEV (reference sequence). CDR3 amino acids: CASSPPGPPTHNEQFF. In nucleotides, the CDR3 is TGTGCCAGCAGTCCGCCGGGACCTCCCACCCACAATGAGCAGTTCTTC.

J is TRBJ1-1 and V is TRBV4-3; D might be TRBD1 (5 bases). V was shortened by 0 bases and J by 1 base, with 12 bases between the two germline ends. The length of the CDR3 is 16 residues. Germline values: CDR1 LGHNA, CDR2 YSLEER. DNA for the CDR3: TGCGCCAGCAGCCAAGATGTAGGAGGGGCGAACACTGAAGCTTTCTTT. Its translation is CASSQDVGGANTEAFF.